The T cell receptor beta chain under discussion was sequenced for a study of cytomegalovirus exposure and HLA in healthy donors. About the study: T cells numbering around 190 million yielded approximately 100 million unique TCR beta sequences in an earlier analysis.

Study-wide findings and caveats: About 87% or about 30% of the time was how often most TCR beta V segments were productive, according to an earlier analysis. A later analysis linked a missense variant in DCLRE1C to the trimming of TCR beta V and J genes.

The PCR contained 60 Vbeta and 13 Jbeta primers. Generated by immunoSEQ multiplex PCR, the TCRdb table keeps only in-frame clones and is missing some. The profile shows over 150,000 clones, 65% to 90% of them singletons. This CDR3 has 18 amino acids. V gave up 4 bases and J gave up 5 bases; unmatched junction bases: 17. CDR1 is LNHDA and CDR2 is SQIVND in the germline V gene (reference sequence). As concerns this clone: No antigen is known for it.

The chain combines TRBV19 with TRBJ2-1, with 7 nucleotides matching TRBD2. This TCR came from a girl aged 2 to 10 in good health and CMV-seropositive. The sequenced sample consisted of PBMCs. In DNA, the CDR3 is TGTGCCAGTAGTACGACCCGCGGGAGCCCAATAAAGGACAATGAGCAGTTCTTC. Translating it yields CASSTTRGSPIKDNEQFF.